This entry lists 21 T cell receptor beta chains sequenced from one sample in a study of blood T cells in healthy people across ages. Through a sample-barcoded 5' primer and a J-beta primer mix, a second PCR was run for roughly 7 to 12 cycles. TCRdb re-analysed the 5' RACE reads in MiXCR, keeping a single row per CDR3 protein. The table records around 800,000 distinct CDR3 sequences, around 62% of them present only once. Sequencing was done on a sample of blood. Source of these receptors: a young man in good health.

The rearrangement joins TRBV9 to TRBJ2-7, with 7 bases lining up with TRBD1. Unmatched junction bases numbered 2, after V lost 0 bases and J lost 5 bases. Germline assignment: CDR1 SGDLS and CDR2 YYNGEE. The CDR3 has 13 amino acids. CDR3 sequence (DNA): TGTGCCAGCAGCGTAGATGACAGGGACGAGCAGTACTTC. It codes for CASSVDDRDEQYF. Full variable domain (outside the CDR3, taken from reference TRBV9 and TRBJ2-7): DSGVTQTPKHLITATGQRVTLRCSPRSGDLSVYWYQQSLDQGLQFLIQYYNGEERAKGNILERFSAQQFPDLHSELNLSSLELGDSALYFCASSVDDRDEQYFGPGTRLTVT.

Only a few counts were recorded for this clonotype. The chain employs TRBV20-1 and TRBJ1-1; tentative D call: TRBD1 (5 bases). V was trimmed by 6 bases and J by 3 bases, leaving 17 bases between them. CDR1 DFQATT and CDR2 SNEGSKA come from the germline V gene (reference sequence). The CDR3 spans 14 residues. CDR3 DNA sequence: TGCAGTGCCGGGCCCGACAGCCCCGACACTGAAGCTTTCTTT. It encodes CSAGPDSPDTEAFF.

This clonotype appeared a few times. The V and J genes are TRBV2 and TRBJ1-5; D gene ambiguous. The germline V gene has CDR1 SNHLY and CDR2 FYNNEI. V lost 8 bases and J lost 5, with 4 bases in between. The length of the CDR3 is 10 residues. Here the CDR3 reads CASGYQPQHF. Written as DNA, the CDR3 is TGTGCCAGCGGCTATCAGCCCCAGCATTTT.

The chain carries TRBV15 and TRBJ2-1, with 7 bases identical to TRBD2. Germline V gives CDR1 LNHNV, CDR2 YYDKDF (reference sequence). The V gene end was trimmed by 3 bases and the J gene end by 3 bases; junction bases not matched to a gene: 5. The CDR3 totals 15 residues. CDR3 region: CATSRDRTSYNEQFF. CDR3 sequence (DNA): TGTGCCACCAGCAGGGATCGGACTAGCTACAATGAGCAGTTCTTC.

This chain links TRBV27 with TRBJ2-7, with D hard to call. The assigned J gene may be wrong: the sequence end matches TRBJ2-5 better. Germline CDR1 reads MNHEY; CDR2 reads SMNVEV (reference sequence). The CDR3 has 16 residues. CDR3 coding DNA: TGTGCCAGCAGTTTAAGTAGGGTGATAGGGTCGGAGACCCAGTACTTC. Its protein is CASSLSRVIGSETQYF.

This clonotype was seen a few times. This sequence joins TRBV28 and TRBJ2-7; D remains ambiguous. V lost 6 bases and J lost 5, with 11 bases in between. Looked up from germline, CDR1 is MDHEN and CDR2 is SYDVKM. The CDR3 spans 12 residues. Here the CDR3 DNA reads TGTGCCAGCAGCGTCCTAGTCAACGAGCAGTACTTC. It is translated as CASSVLVNEQYF.

This clonotype occurred once. Written as DNA, the CDR3 is TGCGCCAGCAGCTTATCGGTCGGAGGGACTGGGGCCAACGTCCTGACTTTC. It is translated as CASSLSVGGTGANVLTF. This chain links TRBV5-1 with TRBJ2-6, with D maybe TRBD2 (6 bases). Trimming removed 2 bases at V and 2 bases at J, with 14 bases between. This CDR3 contains 17 residues. Germline CDR1 and CDR2: SGHRS and YFSETQ.

The sample holds a few counts of this clonotype. The chain uses TRBV20-1 and TRBJ2-7; D may be TRBD1 (6 bases). The CDR3 length is 14 residues. CDR1 is DFQATT and CDR2 is SNEGSKA in the germline V gene (reference sequence). V was clipped by 5 bases and J by 3 bases, with 17 bases between them. Here the CDR3 DNA reads TGCAGTGCTTTTAACCGGGACACCCACTACGAGCAGTACTTC. Translating gives CSAFNRDTHYEQYF.

Worth noting for this clonotype: A clone one base away is much larger, so this may be a read error. V usage is TRBV6-2 or TRBV6-3 and J usage is TRBJ2-3; the D gene is possibly TRBD1 (6 bases). Trimming removed 3 bases from V and 9 bases from J, with 19 bases in between. Germline loops: CDR1 MNHEY, CDR2 SVGEGT. This CDR3 has 15 residues. CDR3 coding DNA: TGTGCCAGCAGTTATTTTGGCAGGGGCGGAGAGACGCAGTATTTT. It codes for CASSYFGRGGETQYF.

Only a few counts were recorded for this clonotype. The chain combines TRBV4-3 with TRBJ2-1; 9 bases align to TRBD2. CDR1 is LGHNA, CDR2 YSLEER, per germline. V dropped 4 bases and J dropped 8; count of bases not matched to a gene: 21. The length of the CDR3 is 19 residues. CDR3 sequence (DNA): TGCGCCAGCAGCCTTTCTAGGAGGCTAGCGGGGATCACAGGGGATGAGCAGTTCTTC. Protein product: CASSLSRRLAGITGDEQFF.

This clonotype has at least ten counts. V usage is TRBV7-2 and J usage is TRBJ2-1; possible D gene TRBD2, 5 bases. V was shortened by 2 bases and J by 12 bases, with 11 bases between the two germline ends. This CDR3 contains 12 residues. Looked up from germline, CDR1 is SGHTA and CDR2 is FQGNSA. CDR3 loop: CASSLYLDWQFF. The CDR3 nucleotides are TGTGCCAGCAGCTTATATCTGGACTGGCAGTTCTTC.

The chain combines TRBV20-1 with TRBJ2-5; D ambiguous. V lost 3 bases and J 2 bases, leaving 7 bases between the germline ends. The CDR3 is made up of 12 amino acids. CDR1 and CDR2 from the germline V gene are DFQATT and SNEGSKA (reference sequence). The chain's CDR3 is CSASQIQETQYF. The CDR3 DNA follows: TGCAGTGCTAGTCAGATTCAAGAGACCCAGTACTTC.

This clonotype was counted only a few times. The chain uses TRBV12-3 or TRBV12-4 and TRBJ1-5; the D is unclear. CDR3 length: 13 residues. The ends were cut back, 8 bases at V and 3 bases at J, with 11 bases in the middle. CDR3 residues: CASVGGPNQPQHF. In nucleotides, the CDR3 is TGTGCCAGCGTTGGAGGCCCCAATCAGCCCCAGCATTTT.

This clonotype has only a few counts. The chain uses TRBV20-1 and TRBJ2-3; D remains ambiguous. V was clipped by 3 bases and J by 1 base, with 8 bases between them. The CDR3 totals 13 residues. Germline CDR1 DFQATT, CDR2 SNEGSKA (reference sequence). The CDR3 sequence is CSASGRGTDTQYF. In DNA, the CDR3 is TGCAGTGCTAGTGGTAGGGGCACAGATACGCAGTATTTT.

The chain couples TRBV30 to TRBJ2-5, with TRBD1 matching 8 bases. The end of the DNA fits TRBJ2-7 better, so the J call may be wrong. Germline-derived CDR1 and CDR2 are GTSNPN and SVGIG (reference sequence). The CDR3 is made up of 14 amino acids. This CDR3 reads CAWSADRVWYEQYF. CDR3 DNA sequence: TGTGCCTGGAGTGCGGACAGGGTATGGTACGAGCAGTACTTC.

This chain links TRBV28 with TRBJ2-5; D remains ambiguous. The CDR3 runs 13 residues. V was trimmed by 2 bases and J by 5 bases, leaving 9 bases between them. Germline assignment: CDR1 MDHEN and CDR2 SYDVKM. The DNA for the CDR3 is TGTGCCAGCAGTTTAATTCTTGGGGAGACCCAGTACTTC. It specifies CASSLILGETQYF.

This chain links TRBV4-1 with TRBJ2-4, with 7 positions matching TRBD2. The J segment lost 0 bases and the V segment lost 0 bases, leaving 5 bases of the junction unmatched. This CDR3 contains 17 residues. Germline V gene lookup returns CDR1 MGHRA and CDR2 YSYEKL. The CDR3 DNA reads as TGCGCCAGCAGCCAAGAAAGCGGGATTATAGCCAAAAACATTCAGTACTTC. It specifies CASSQESGIIAKNIQYF.

The V call is TRBV27, the J call TRBJ1-1; D is unclear. Germline V CDR1 and CDR2: MNHEY, SMNVEV (reference sequence). The length of the CDR3 is 16 residues. The ends were cut back, 9 bases at V and 2 bases at J, with 22 bases in the middle. The CDR3 loop is CASSKNPSGLNTEAFF. For the CDR3, the DNA is TGTGCCAGTAGTAAAAACCCTTCAGGATTAAACACTGAAGCTTTCTTT.

The CDR3 protein is CASSYGGDGYEQYF. Here the CDR3 DNA reads TGTGCCAGCAGTTACGGCGGCGACGGCTACGAGCAGTACTTC. This chain links TRBV6-6 with TRBJ2-7; D unclear. V lost 2 bases, J lost 3 bases, and 11 bases lay in between. Germline V gene data show CDR1 as MNHNY and CDR2 as SVGAGI (reference sequence). CDR3 length equals 14 residues.

V and J are TRBV6-1 and TRBJ2-3, with 12 nucleotides matching TRBD2. V gave up 10 bases and J gave up 3 bases; unmatched junction bases: 8. The CDR3 loop spans 15 amino acids. Germline loops: CDR1 MNHNS, CDR2 SASEGT. For the CDR3, the DNA is TGTGCCACGACACTAACTAGCGGGGGGACAGATACGCAGTATTTT. Its translation is CATTLTSGGTDTQYF.

This clonotype has just a few counts. This chain links TRBV12-3 or TRBV12-4 with TRBJ2-4, with D possibly being TRBD2 (5 bases). Trimming left V 7 bases short and J 2 bases short, with 15 bases between. The CDR3 sequence is 15 residues long. CDR3 residues: CASTRGVETKNIQYF. The CDR3 nucleotides read TGTGCCAGCACACGGGGAGTTGAGACCAAAAACATTCAGTACTTC.